This T cell receptor beta chain was sequenced in a study of shared clonotypes between healthy human individuals. CDR3 length: 14 amino acids. Germline-derived CDR1 and CDR2 are MNHEY and SMNVEV (reference sequence). The V segment lost 2 bases and the J segment 4 bases; nucleotides outside the gene matches: 2. Comments on this clone: Its antigen is not known. This CDR3 is also generated by other DNA sequences in the sample.

Overall study results and limits: When naive CD4 clonotypes were compared across a handful of donors, around 4.6% were shared.

Combining CD45RO+ cells with CCR7-negative CD45RA+ TemRA cells gave CD8 memory. Deep-level running was used for the assay. It was about 190 ng DNA, approximately 30,000 T cell genomes, that sorted-subset replicate PCRs used. Repertoires were generated with immunoSEQ multiplex PCR, while TCRdb's copy carries only in-frame clones and drops some. Altogether approximately 350,000 clones are present, 90% to 97% being singletons, with the ten largest covering 0.32%. V usage is TRBV27 and J usage is TRBJ1-3; 7 bases match TRBD1. Material: memory CD8+ T cells sorted from blood. Regarding subset: CD45RO+ cells pooled with CCR7-negative TemRA cells. This receptor was obtained from a man aged 25-45 years in good health. CDR3 protein: CASSLRGRGNTIYF. The DNA for the CDR3 is TGTGCCAGCAGTTTAAGGGGGCGCGGAAACACCATATATTTT.